The rows below give T cell receptor beta chains drawn from one sample of a study of T cells in Graves' hyperthyroidism and ophthalmopathy. MiXCR was run by TCRdb on the multiplex PCR reads, yielding one entry per CDR3 protein. Of fewer than 600,000 distinct CDR3 sequences listed, roughly 15% are singletons. Source material: blood. These TCRs come from a woman between 35 and 50 years old with Graves' hyperthyroidism. The CDR3 runs from the conserved cysteine through the conserved F or W. A D gene is named only where the DNA matches it firmly. Only part of the rows carry a size: once, few, many, or a class if the clone is expanded.

CASGATVAGGYEQFF	TGTGCCAGCGGCGCCACGGTAGCGGGAGGGTATGAGCAGTTCTTC	TRBD2	many	TRBJ2-1	TRBV7-2
CAISESQGFNYGYTF	TGTGCCATCAGTGAGTCCCAGGGCTTTAACTATGGCTACACCTTC	NA	few	TRBJ1-2	TRBV10-3
CSAGGRGWGETQYF	TGCAGTGCGGGGGGCAGGGGCTGGGGAGAGACCCAGTACTTC	NA	many	TRBJ2-5	TRBV20-1
CASSQESGTENSPLHF	TGTGCCAGCAGCCAAGAATCGGGGACAGAAAATTCACCCCTCCACTTT	TRBD1	few	TRBJ1-6	TRBV4-2
CASSLGGGGLNYGYTF	TGTGCCAGCAGTTTAGGAGGGGGCGGCCTAAACTATGGCTACACCTTC	TRBD1	many	TRBJ1-2	TRBV27
CAWSITGTGTTSEQYF	TGTGCCTGGAGTATCACCGGGACAGGGACGACATCCGAGCAGTACTTC	TRBD1	NA	TRBJ2-7	TRBV30
CASSLGQTTTNEKLFF	TGTGCCAGCAGTTTGGGACAGACTACAACTAATGAAAAACTGTTTTTT	TRBD1	many	TRBJ1-4	TRBV12-3/TRBV12-4
CASSPGLAGAYNEQFF	TGTGCCAGCAGCCCCGGACTAGCGGGGGCCTACAATGAGCAGTTCTTC	TRBD2	many	TRBJ2-1	TRBV2
CSATHGTSSNEQFF	TGCAGTGCCACTCACGGGACTTCTTCCAATGAGCAGTTCTTC	NA	NA	TRBJ2-1	TRBV20-1
CASSFMGQLRGGTEAFF	TGTGCCAGCAGTTTTATGGGACAGTTGCGGGGTGGCACTGAAGCTTTCTTT	TRBD1	NA	TRBJ1-1	TRBV28
CAWSARPETQYF	TGTGCCTGGAGTGCGCGGCCGGAGACCCAGTACTTC	NA	NA	TRBJ2-5	TRBV30
CASSFRDPHRPQHF	TGTGCCAGCAGTTTCCGGGACCCCCATCGGCCCCAGCATTTT	NA	NA	TRBJ1-5	TRBV28
CSARAGTSSYNEQFF	TGCAGTGCTAGAGCAGGGACGAGCTCCTACAATGAGCAGTTCTTC	NA	many	TRBJ2-1	TRBV20-1
CAISEASVETQYF	TGTGCCATCAGTGAGGCTAGCGTAGAGACCCAGTACTTC	NA	few	TRBJ2-5	TRBV10-3
CASGDRDTEQFF	TGTGCTAGTGGTGACCGGGACACCGAGCAGTTCTTC	NA	many	TRBJ2-1	TRBV12-5
CASSGGTSSNYGYTF	TGTGCCAGCAGCGGAGGCACATCTTCTAACTATGGCTACACCTTC	NA	many	TRBJ1-2	TRBV27
CASRWGDGDEQFF	TGTGCCAGCAGATGGGGCGATGGCGATGAGCAGTTCTTC	NA	NA	TRBJ2-1	TRBV6-1
CASSDRGTGVNYGYTF	TGTGCCAGCAGTGATCGCGGGACAGGGGTTAACTATGGCTACACCTTC	TRBD1	few	TRBJ1-2	TRBV27
CSAPDRIAGGPVEQYF	TGCAGTGCCCCAGACAGAATAGCGGGAGGCCCAGTGGAGCAGTACTTC	TRBD2	few	TRBJ2-7	TRBV20-1
CASSFPGTGSHEQYF	TGTGCCAGCAGTTTTCCGGGGACAGGGAGCCACGAGCAGTACTTC	TRBD1	many	TRBJ2-7	TRBV28
CASSRLGTDNSPLHF	TGTGCCAGCAGCCGGCTCGGGACGGATAATTCACCCCTCCACTTT	NA	many	TRBJ1-6	TRBV3-1
CATSRDPGPETQYF	TGTGCCACCAGCAGAGATCCCGGTCCAGAGACCCAGTACTTC	NA	many	TRBJ2-5	TRBV15
CASSEAKWGPRGTYKQYF	TGTGCCAGCAGTGAAGCGAAATGGGGACCCAGGGGAACCTACAAGCAGTACTTC	NA	NA	TRBJ2-7	TRBV6-1
CASSFGGSKEGYTF	TGCGCCAGCAGCTTCGGCGGATCCAAGGAGGGCTACACCTTC	NA	many	TRBJ1-2	TRBV5-1
CATRWDRPSSGNTIYF	TGTGCCACCAGGTGGGACAGGCCTTCCTCTGGAAACACCATATATTTT	TRBD1	NA	TRBJ1-3	TRBV24-1
CASSLETVNSGNTIYF	TGTGCCAGCAGCTTAGAGACAGTTAACTCTGGAAACACCATATATTTT	NA	few	TRBJ1-3	TRBV7-3
CASSLSTANNEQFF	TGTGCCAGCAGCTTATCTACTGCCAACAATGAGCAGTTCTTC	NA	NA	TRBJ2-1	TRBV7-9
CASSYPRNIQYF	TGTGCCAGCAGTTACCCGAGAAACATTCAGTACTTC	NA	NA	TRBJ2-4	TRBV6-2/TRBV6-3
CAWSATSVNTEAFF	TGTGCCTGGAGTGCTACGTCGGTGAACACTGAAGCTTTCTTT	NA	many	TRBJ1-1	TRBV30
CASSAGLASNEQFF	TGTGCCAGCAGCGCGGGACTAGCGAGTAATGAGCAGTTCTTC	TRBD2	many	TRBJ2-1	TRBV7-2
CASSPGTGGYGKLFF	TGTGCCAGCTCACCCGGAACAGGGGGCTACGGAAAACTGTTTTTT	TRBD1	few	TRBJ1-4	TRBV18
CASSSSDRGLRYGYTF	TGTGCCAGCAGCTCCTCGGACAGGGGGCTTAGGTATGGCTACACCTTC	TRBD1	NA	TRBJ1-2	TRBV11-2
CASRAGGFNEQFF	TGTGCCAGCAGGGCGGGCGGCTTCAATGAGCAGTTCTTC	NA	many	TRBJ2-1	TRBV28
CASGGVGFYEQYF	TGTGCCAGCGGGGGGGTGGGCTTCTACGAGCAGTACTTC	TRBD2	NA	TRBJ2-7	TRBV6-1
CASSFTSGYTGELFF	TGTGCCAGCAGCTTCACTAGCGGGTACACCGGGGAGCTGTTTTTT	TRBD2	NA	TRBJ2-2	TRBV5-6
CASSLSRFGPKLYEQYF	TGTGCCAGCAGCTTATCACGATTTGGACCAAAACTCTACGAGCAGTACTTC	NA	many	TRBJ2-7	TRBV11-2
CAAAGVVRYEQCF	TGTGCCGCGGCGGGGGTAGTAAGGTACGAGCAGTGCTTC	TRBD2	few	TRBJ2-7	TRBV6-2/TRBV6-3
CASSLLSGLAGDYEQYF	TGTGCCAGCAGCCTATTATCGGGACTAGCGGGGGACTACGAGCAGTACTTC	TRBD2	many	TRBJ2-7	TRBV7-2
CSVAPGQSTDTQYF	TGCAGCGTTGCACCGGGACAATCCACAGATACGCAGTATTTT	NA	many	TRBJ2-3	TRBV29-1
CASSRDYKYQETQYF	TGTGCCAGCAGCCGGGACTATAAGTACCAAGAGACCCAGTACTTC	TRBD2	many	TRBJ2-5	TRBV6-2/TRBV6-3
CASRIGGTGNTEAFF	TGTGCCAGCAGGATTGGGGGGACAGGGAACACTGAAGCTTTCTTT	TRBD1	many	TRBJ1-1	TRBV2
CASSFGGDTISGANVLTF	TGTGCCAGCAGTTTTGGGGGGGACACAATCTCTGGGGCCAACGTCCTGACTTTC	NA	few	TRBJ2-6	TRBV27
CATSDDSTYQETQYF	TGTGCCACCAGTGACGACTCTACGTACCAAGAGACCCAGTACTTC	NA	NA	TRBJ2-5	TRBV24-1
CASTLGTNYQPQHF	TGTGCCAGCACCCTGGGGACAAACTATCAGCCCCAGCATTTT	NA	NA	TRBJ1-5	TRBV12-3/TRBV12-4
CASSQGLAGGGSLAKNIQYF	TGTGCCAGCAGCCAAGGTCTAGCGGGAGGAGGCTCCCTAGCCAAAAACATTCAGTACTTC	TRBD2	many	TRBJ2-4	TRBV3-1
CASSLGQGSVNTEAFF	TGTGCCAGCAGTCTAGGACAGGGTAGCGTGAACACTGAAGCTTTCTTT	TRBD1	many	TRBJ1-1	TRBV7-2
CASSLRTSGPGELFF	TGTGCCAGCAGCCTGCGGACTAGCGGGCCCGGGGAGCTGTTTTTT	TRBD2	once	TRBJ2-2	TRBV5-4
CASKKGFGAGDGELFF	TGTGCCAGTAAAAAGGGATTTGGAGCGGGAGACGGGGAGCTGTTTTTT	TRBD2	few	TRBJ2-2	TRBV19